This passage covers 19 T cell receptor beta chains from one sample sequenced in a study of Ad26.COV2.S vaccination and SARS-CoV-2 variants. The treatment is: some 20 received Ad26.COV2.S at low or high dose, single or two shots; roughly 5 received placebo; per-sample allocation not given. The samples were gathered on day 63 after the first injection of vaccine or placebo. This table comes from immunoSEQ multiplex PCR, and its TCRdb copy is limited to in-frame clones, with some not included. The sample has roughly 380,000 clones; more than 75% are singletons. The sample was peripheral blood, taken in a trial of Ad26.COV2.S vaccine versus placebo. The receptor source for this set is a person aged 18-60 years who received the Ad26.COV2.S COVID-19 vaccine or a placebo.

This chain connects TRBV6-2 or TRBV6-3 to TRBJ1-5; D is undetermined. V lost 2 bases to trimming and J lost 7 bases, with 9 bases between them. The CDR3 is made up of 13 amino acids. The germline gives CDR1 MNHEY, CDR2 SVGEGT. The CDR3 protein is CASSYEDRQPQHF. Written as DNA, the CDR3 is TGTGCCAGCAGTTACGAAGATAGGCAGCCCCAGCATTTT.

CDR3 in amino acids: CSVAEGGYNQPQHF. Here the CDR3 DNA reads TGCAGCGTTGCGGAGGGAGGGTACAATCAGCCCCAGCATTTT. The rearrangement joins TRBV29-1 to TRBJ1-5; the D is unclear. V was pared by 4 bases and J by 3 bases, with 13 bases between. The CDR3 loop spans 14 amino acids. Germline CDR1 is SQVTM and CDR2 is ANQGSEA.

A few counts support this clone. In nucleotides, the CDR3 is TGTGCCAGCAGTGAATGGTCTTGGCCCGATGGGGACGAGCAGTACTTC. As protein: CASSEWSWPDGDEQYF. This sequence joins TRBV6-1 and TRBJ2-7; D is ambiguous. Trimming took off 2 bases at V and 5 bases at J, with 19 bases between the two ends. Germline V lookup: CDR1 MNHNS, CDR2 SASEGT. CDR3 size: 16 residues.

This clone was recorded many times. The rearrangement links TRBV27 to TRBJ2-5, with D possibly TRBD2 on 7 matching bases. From germline, CDR1 is MNHEY and CDR2 SMNVEV (reference sequence). V was clipped by 5 bases and J by 4 bases, with 20 bases between them. The CDR3 is 16 amino acids. This CDR3 is CASSPGGLVYGETQYF. As DNA, the CDR3 is TGTGCCAGCAGTCCGGGGGGCTTAGTGTACGGAGAGACCCAGTACTTC.

The gene calls are TRBV5-8 and TRBJ2-7; possible D gene TRBD1, 5 bases. Between the trimmed V and J ends, which lost 1 base and 6 bases, there was a span of 14 bases. CDR3 length equals 14 residues. Germline V gene data show CDR1 as SGHTS and CDR2 as YDEGEE. CDR3 nucleotide sequence: TGTGCCAGCAGCTTGCTGGGGCGGAAACCCGAGCAGTACTTC. It specifies CASSLLGRKPEQYF.

This clone was picked up one time. The same CDR3 also results from other DNA sequences found in this sample. The rearrangement uses TRBV20-1 and TRBJ2-1; D not resolved. Germline V lookup: CDR1 DFQATT, CDR2 SNEGSKA (reference sequence). V was shortened by 1 base and J by 4 bases, with 2 bases between the two germline ends. CDR3 length: 11 amino acids. CDR3 sequence: CSARGYNEQFF. The CDR3 DNA is TGCAGTGCTAGAGGGTACAATGAGCAGTTCTTC.

The chain is built from TRBV18 and TRBJ1-1; D gene uncertain. Looked up from germline, CDR1 is KGHSH and CDR2 is LQKENI. V was pared by 2 bases and J by 1 base, with 14 bases between. The CDR3 loop spans 16 amino acids. CDR3 nucleotides: TGTGCCAGCTCACCAACTCACGAGTTCACGAACACTGAAGCTTTCTTT. Its protein product is CASSPTHEFTNTEAFF.

The chain employs TRBV10-3 and TRBJ2-5, with TRBD2 matching 15 bases. The CDR3 loop spans 17 amino acids. Germline V gene lookup returns CDR1 ENHRY and CDR2 SYGVKD. V trimming: 0 bases; J trimming: 3 bases; junction bases outside the gene matches: 2. The CDR3: CAISESGLAGGEETQYF. The DNA of the CDR3 is TGTGCCATCAGTGAGTCTGGACTAGCGGGAGGGGAAGAGACCCAGTACTTC.

The chain is built from TRBV24-1 and TRBJ2-5, with D unclear. This CDR3 region has 14 residues. Per germline, CDR1 KGHDR and CDR2 SFDVKD. Trimming took off 1 base at V and 3 bases at J, with 8 bases between the two ends. The CDR3 DNA is TGTGCCACCAGTGATTTTGGGTTTGAAGAGACCCAGTACTTC. Translation: CATSDFGFEETQYF.

This clone was recorded once. The chain carries TRBV12-3 or TRBV12-4 and TRBJ1-3; TRBD1 matches 8 bases. V shed 5 bases, J shed 5 bases, and the junction held 2 bases outside the gene matches. The CDR3 runs to 13 residues. CDR3 coding DNA: TGTGCCAGCAGTACAGGGGGGAGAAACACCATATATTTT. Translating gives CASSTGGRNTIYF.

The chain carries TRBV5-1 and TRBJ2-2; possible D gene TRBD2, 7 bases. V shed 3 bases and J shed 5 bases, with 17 bases lying between them. CDR3 length equals 16 residues. Germline values: CDR1 SGHRS, CDR2 YFSETQ. Here the CDR3 reads CASSWGGPAATGELFF. The CDR3 bases are TGCGCCAGCAGCTGGGGGGGGCCAGCGGCGACCGGGGAGCTGTTTTTT.

The chain combines TRBV7-4 with TRBJ1-4; D call uncertain. CDR3 length: 14 amino acids. Looked up from germline, CDR1 is SGHVT and CDR2 is SQSDAQ. V was pared by 4 bases and J by 1 base, with 7 bases between. The DNA of the CDR3 is TGTGCCAGCAGCTCGGGCATAACTAATGAAAAACTGTTTTTT. This encodes CASSSGITNEKLFF.

V is TRBV20-1 and J is TRBJ2-3; D may be TRBD2 (6 bases). With 3 bases removed from V and 2 bases from J, the gap between germline ends came to 12 bases. This CDR3 has 14 residues. Germline loops: CDR1 DFQATT, CDR2 SNEGSKA (reference sequence). The CDR3: CSASVAGTTDTQYF. CDR3 DNA sequence: TGCAGTGCTAGTGTGGCGGGGACCACAGATACGCAGTATTTT.

This clone was seen more than once but under ten times. The gene calls are TRBV6-5 and TRBJ2-7, with D uncertain. With 2 bases removed from V and 2 bases from J, the gap between germline ends came to 13 bases. Germline-derived CDR1 and CDR2 are MNHEY and SVGAGI. CDR3 length: 15 residues. The DNA of the CDR3 is TGTGCCAGCAGTTACAACTCAGGCCGAGCCTACGAGCAGTACTTC. It is translated as CASSYNSGRAYEQYF.

The V call is TRBV5-1, the J call TRBJ2-1; D uncertain. V lost 4 bases and J 2 bases, leaving 10 bases between the germline ends. In germline, CDR1 is SGHRS, CDR2 YFSETQ. This CDR3 spans 14 amino acids. The DNA for the CDR3 is TGCGCCAGCAGCGAACTCACTACCTACAATGAGCAGTTCTTC. Amino acids: CASSELTTYNEQFF.

The chain employs TRBV9 and TRBJ2-3; 9 bases align to TRBD1. V shed 4 bases and J 2 bases; nucleotides not matched to a gene: 5. Germline loops: CDR1 SGDLS, CDR2 YYNGEE. The CDR3 covers 15 residues. The CDR3 loop is CASSPRTGDTDTQYF. The CDR3 DNA reads TGTGCCAGCAGCCCCCGGACAGGGGACACAGATACGCAGTATTTT.

This rearrangement joins TRBV19 to TRBJ2-1; maybe TRBD2 (6 bases). Trimming left V 3 bases short and J 10 bases short, with 13 bases between. This CDR3 is built from 13 residues. Germline-derived CDR1 and CDR2 are LNHDA and SQIVND (reference sequence). CDR3 sequence (DNA): TGTGCCAGTAGTATGGGGGGACTCCTCGAGCAGTTCTTC. The encoded protein is CASSMGGLLEQFF. Complete variable domain (other parts from reference TRBV19 and TRBJ2-1): DGGITQSPKYLFRKEGQNVTLSCEQNLNHDAMYWYRQDPGQGLRLIYYSQIVNDFQKGDIAEGYSVSREKKESFPLTVTSAQKNPTAFYLCASSMGGLLEQFFGPGTRLTVL.

This chain joins TRBV5-8 and TRBJ1-2; no reliable D call. Trimming stripped 1 base from V and 4 bases from J, with 11 bases between. This CDR3 is 14 amino acids long. Germline V gene sequence: CDR1 SGHTS, CDR2 YDEGEE. This CDR3 reads CASSLYGVPYGYTF. As DNA, the CDR3 is TGTGCCAGCAGCTTGTATGGGGTCCCCTATGGCTACACCTTC.

The V call is TRBV18, the J call TRBJ1-1, with TRBD1 as a possible D gene (6 bases). CDR3 length: 16 residues. Trimming took off 6 bases at V and 0 bases at J, with 17 bases between the two ends. The germline V gene has CDR1 KGHSH and CDR2 LQKENI. CDR3 DNA: TGTGCCAGCTCCCCCCGGGAGGGGGGTATGAACACTGAAGCTTTCTTT. It translates to CASSPREGGMNTEAFF.